This entry is about one T cell receptor (beta chain). Its antigen is unknown. Per germline, CDR1 SGHTA and CDR2 FQGTGA. V lost 6 bases to trimming and J lost 7 bases, with 13 bases between them. This CDR3 contains 13 residues. Each single cDNA molecule received a unique molecular identifier. A single record per CDR3 protein comes from TCRdb applying MiXCR to the 5' RACE reads. The sample holds 45,000 to 60,000 distinct CDR3 sequences, approximately 8% seen once. The source of the sample is a study of early T cells in non-severe SARS-CoV-2 infection. Study-wide results and caveats: Anti-spike CD8 specificities were favored by VDJdb matching, whose results missed private and CD4 specificities.

The source is an adult who was a healthcare worker with PCR-confirmed SARS-CoV-2 infection or an uninfected control (not recorded which). The sample taken for sequencing was whole blood. The rearrangement uses TRBV7-3 and TRBJ2-1, with D perhaps TRBD2 (5 bases). Here the CDR3 DNA reads TGTGCCAGCAGTCAGGACTCTGAGAATGAGCAGTTCTTC. It yields the protein CASSQDSENEQFF.